The T cell receptor beta chain under discussion was sequenced for a study of T cells expressing NK-cell markers (dated by TCRdb to the early 2020s). Regarding the research as a whole: Three sorted T-cell subsets (CD3+CD56+NKG2C+, CD3+CD56+NKG2C- and CD3+CD56-NKG2C+) from about 8 donors had their TCR beta-chain repertoires profiled. Of the eight sequenced donors, seven were found to be HCMV-seropositive and one was found to be HCMV-seronegative. The eight sequenced donors were randomly selected healthy volunteers, three men and five women. The libraries were sequenced on Illumina HiSeq 2000/2500, MiSeq or NextSeq, producing 2 x 150 bp reads. The full study reports these points: Whether the expanded NKG2C-expressing T cell clones were specific for HCMV antigens was left unclear. In five to seven donors, the dominant CD3+CD56+NKG2C+ clonotypes were found to rank among the top 10 CD8+ clonotypes and to make up about 1.0-7.5% of CD8+ T cells. Those dominant clonotypes were again the most abundant among CD3+CD56-NKG2C+ cells in a handful of donors, at roughly 28.3-65%.

HCMV serostatus was determined by detecting HCMV-specific IgG in serum with a commercial ELISA kit. Peripheral blood mononuclear cells were isolated from blood by Ficoll density gradient centrifugation. About this clonotype itself: Its antigen remains unidentified.

The run used an Illumina HiSeq 2000. The TCR beta cDNA libraries were made using 5'RACE template switching, a step that added both a universal primer site and unique molecular identifiers. cDNA synthesis was primed from the TCR beta constant segment and was followed by two successive PCR amplification steps. From the authors' description of their analysis: Reads were demultiplexed and grouped by UMI with MIGEC, and clonotypes were assembled and quantified with MiTCR. To remove erroneous sequences, TCR cDNA sequences were retained only when supported by two or more reads. Downstream repertoire analysis used the tcR package, and clonotypes were matched across fractions by CDR3 nucleotide sequence plus V segment. VDJmatch was used to annotate antigen specificity against VDJdb, with one amino acid substitution allowed in CDR3. Following TCRdb reprocessing, every CDR3 protein sequence forms one entry, and DNA is not provided. It is TCRdb's table, rather than the study itself, that gives the V and J calls and clone size. This sample's table has entries for 450,000 to 600,000 distinct CDR3 sequences. Approximately 4% of the sample is taken by the ten largest.

The cysteine opens and the phenylalanine closes a CDR3 of 14 amino acids. The DNA is unrecorded. CDR1 and CDR2 are drawn from the germline V gene: ENHRY, SYGVKD. Sequencing was performed on blood T cells: a sorted CD56 or NKG2C T cell subset, CD4+ or CD8+ T cells, or bulk PBMC T cells (not recorded which). The sequence was collected from a young man in good health. Donor details come from another sample of the same person, matched by shared clones. This chain is built from TRBV10-3 and TRBJ2-1. The CDR3 reads CAISDAAPYNEQFF.